The rows below give T cell receptor beta chains drawn from one sample of a study of cytomegalovirus exposure and HLA in healthy donors. Produced via immunoSEQ multiplex PCR; TCRdb's table is partial and in-frame only. The table lists 160,000 or so clones, about 72% of them singletons. Sequencing input: PBMCs. The receptors here all came from a middle-aged man in good health and CMV-seropositive. The CDR3 runs from the conserved cysteine through the conserved F or W. D genes are given only for firm matches. Clone size is stated in some rows and not others, as once, few, many or a class when expanded.

V: TRBV5-4
size: NA
D: TRBD2
length: 17
J: TRBJ2-1
CDR3: CASSLSSGGAGWNEQFF
DNA: TGTGCCAGCAGCTTGTCTAGCGGGGGGGCAGGGTGGAATGAGCAGTTCTTC

V: TRBV2
size: NA
D: NA
length: 13
J: TRBJ2-7
CDR3: CASRRDSTHEQYF
DNA: TGTGCCAGCAGGCGGGACAGTACCCACGAGCAGTACTTC

V: TRBV5-1
size: NA
D: TRBD1
length: 15
J: TRBJ1-2
CDR3: CASSTRQGADAGYTF
DNA: TGCGCCAGCAGCACACGACAGGGCGCAGATGCTGGCTACACCTTC

V: TRBV7-2
size: NA
D: NA
length: 14
J: TRBJ2-7
CDR3: CASSSTSGSYEQYF
DNA: TGTGCCAGCAGCTCGACTTCCGGCTCCTACGAGCAGTACTTC

V: TRBV12-5
size: NA
D: TRBD2
length: 16
J: TRBJ2-1
CDR3: CASGLAGLAGGFEQFF
DNA: TGTGCTAGTGGTTTGGCCGGACTAGCGGGGGGTTTTGAGCAGTTCTTC

V: TRBV19
size: NA
D: TRBD2
length: 15
J: TRBJ2-5
CDR3: CASSIGGGGAKTQYF
DNA: TGTGCCAGTAGTATAGGCGGCGGGGGGGCGAAGACCCAGTACTTC

V: TRBV7-9
size: NA
D: NA
length: 14
J: TRBJ1-2
CDR3: CASSFGGESRGYTF
DNA: TGTGCCAGCAGCTTCGGGGGAGAGTCGCGAGGCTACACCTTC

V: TRBV7-9
size: NA
D: TRBD1
length: 16
J: TRBJ2-7
CDR3: CASSPRFGTGGNEQYF
DNA: TGTGCCAGCAGCCCCCGCTTTGGGACAGGGGGCAACGAGCAGTACTTC

V: TRBV5-6
size: NA
D: NA
length: 16
J: TRBJ1-6
CDR3: CASSLVAGTYNSPLHF
DNA: TGTGCCAGCAGCTTGGTGGCAGGAACATATAATTCACCCCTCCACTTT

V: TRBV5-8
size: NA
D: NA
length: 11
J: TRBJ2-7
CDR3: CASSNPTGQYF
DNA: TGTGCCAGCAGCAATCCGACAGGGCAGTACTTC

V: TRBV29-1
size: NA
D: NA
length: 16
J: TRBJ2-7
CDR3: CSVESSGGFSSYEQYF
DNA: TGCAGCGTTGAATCGTCGGGGGGCTTTAGCTCCTACGAGCAGTACTTC

V: TRBV7-9
size: NA
D: NA
length: 13
J: TRBJ1-1
CDR3: CASSRETNTEAFF
DNA: TGTGCCAGCAGCCGGGAAACGAACACTGAAGCTTTCTTT

V: TRBV28
size: few
D: NA
length: 15
J: TRBJ1-6
CDR3: CASSLYQGNNSPLHF
DNA: TGTGCCAGCAGTTTATATCAGGGGAATAATTCACCCCTCCACTTT

V: TRBV30
size: NA
D: NA
length: 14
J: TRBJ1-5
CDR3: CAWSVTDSNQPQHF
DNA: TGTGCCTGGAGTGTGACTGATAGCAATCAGCCCCAGCATTTT

V: TRBV7-9
size: few
D: NA
length: 12
J: TRBJ2-7
CDR3: CASSQALYEQYF
DNA: TGTGCCAGCAGCCAAGCCCTCTACGAGCAGTACTTC

V: TRBV5-6
size: NA
D: NA
length: 14
J: TRBJ2-2
CDR3: CASSLAGVTGELFF
DNA: TGTGCCAGCAGCTTGGCAGGGGTCACCGGGGAGCTGTTTTTT

V: TRBV4-3
size: NA
D: TRBD2
length: 16
J: TRBJ2-1
CDR3: CASSQDPTSGYNEQFF
DNA: TGCGCCAGCAGCCAAGATCCTACTAGCGGATACAATGAGCAGTTCTTC

V: TRBV27
size: NA
D: TRBD2
length: 18
J: TRBJ2-3
CDR3: CASSSGLAGERPTDTQYF
DNA: TGTGCCAGCAGTTCGGGTCTAGCGGGGGAGCGGCCCACAGATACGCAGTATTTT

V: TRBV10-3
size: NA
D: TRBD1
length: 13
J: TRBJ1-2
CDR3: CANQPGTGDGYTF
DNA: TGTGCTAATCAGCCCGGGACAGGGGATGGCTACACCTTC

V: TRBV5-1
size: NA
D: NA
length: 12
J: TRBJ2-1
CDR3: CASSDSLNEQFF
DNA: TGCGCCAGCAGTGACTCCCTCAATGAGCAGTTCTTC

V: TRBV30
size: few
D: NA
length: 11
J: TRBJ1-3
CDR3: CAWRRGTTIYF
DNA: TGTGCCTGGAGACGGGGAACCACCATATATTTT

V: TRBV19
size: NA
D: NA
length: 17
J: TRBJ1-2
CDR3: CASSIASTGIVNYGYTF
DNA: TGTGCCAGTAGTATAGCGAGTACAGGGATTGTCAACTATGGCTACACCTTC

V: TRBV7-9
size: NA
D: NA
length: 15
J: TRBJ1-4
CDR3: CASVGRVLANEKLFF
DNA: TGTGCCAGCGTGGGCAGGGTTTTGGCTAATGAAAAACTGTTTTTT

V: TRBV5-1
size: NA
D: NA
length: 15
J: TRBJ1-3
CDR3: CASSPGASSGNTIYF
DNA: TGCGCCAGCAGCCCAGGGGCCTCCTCTGGAAACACCATATATTTT

V: TRBV11-3
size: few
D: TRBD1
length: 15
J: TRBJ2-3
CDR3: CASSFEQGSTDTQYF
DNA: TGTGCCAGCAGCTTTGAACAGGGGAGCACAGATACGCAGTATTTT

V: TRBV5-1
size: NA
D: NA
length: 14
J: TRBJ2-7
CDR3: CASSLPGGPYEQYF
DNA: TGCGCCAGCAGCTTGCCTGGGGGCCCCTACGAGCAGTACTTC

V: TRBV19
size: NA
D: TRBD1
length: 13
J: TRBJ1-5
CDR3: CATYQGGNQPQHF
DNA: TGTGCCACATATCAGGGGGGCAATCAGCCCCAGCATTTT

V: TRBV7-8
size: once
D: TRBD1
length: 15
J: TRBJ1-2
CDR3: CASSPGTGHGYGYTF
DNA: TGTGCCAGCAGCCCGGGGACAGGGCACGGCTATGGCTACACCTTC

V: TRBV7-3
size: NA
D: TRBD1
length: 17
J: TRBJ1-6
CDR3: CASRGDRQSSYNSPLHF
DNA: TGTGCCAGCAGGGGGGACAGACAGAGCTCCTATAATTCACCCCTCCACTTT

V: TRBV27
size: NA
D: NA
length: 14
J: TRBJ1-5
CDR3: CASIVALADQPQHF
DNA: TGTGCCAGCATCGTAGCCCTTGCGGATCAGCCCCAGCATTTT

V: TRBV9
size: NA
D: NA
length: 12
J: TRBJ2-3
CDR3: CASSVLADTQYF
DNA: TGTGCCAGCAGCGTACTAGCAGATACGCAGTATTTT

V: TRBV4-3
size: NA
D: NA
length: 14
J: TRBJ1-1
CDR3: CASSQLRQVPEAFF
DNA: TGCGCCAGCAGCCAACTCAGACAGGTTCCTGAAGCTTTCTTT

V: TRBV7-8
size: NA
D: NA
length: 16
J: TRBJ1-2
CDR3: CASSQFTGNSDYGYTF
DNA: TGTGCCAGCAGCCAATTTACAGGGAATAGTGACTATGGCTACACCTTC